This note documents a single T cell receptor beta chain sequence. Its antigen is not identified. The data are from a study of T cell repertoires in cytomegalovirus infection. In the study overall: Use of recently identified HLA-C-restricted and well-studied HLA-B-restricted CMV epitopes was part of the study.

V trimming: 3 bases; J trimming: 8 bases; junction bases outside the gene matches: 11. Germline assignment: CDR1 LNHNV and CDR2 YYDKDF (reference sequence). This CDR3 has 16 amino acids. TCRdb re-analysed the reads in MiXCR, keeping a single row per CDR3 protein. The repertoire holds 700,000 to 950,000 distinct CDR3 sequences, with less than 35% as singletons. The TCR comes from a human donor in good health (CMV status not recorded). Some clones in this sample may be carry-over from other donors' samples. The gene calls are TRBV15 and TRBJ1-2; 11 bases map to TRBD1. The sample consisted of cultured CD8+ T cells from PBMCs, taken from culture after CMV antigen stimulation. This chain's CDR3 is CATSSGKDRGRGGYTF. CDR3 bases: TGTGCCACCAGCAGTGGGAAGGACAGGGGGCGCGGAGGCTACACCTTC. Supplemented by reference TRBV15 and TRBJ1-2, the full variable domain reads DAMVIQNPRYQVTQFGKPVTLSCSQTLNHNVMYWYQQKSSQAPKLLFHYYDKDFNNEADTPDNFQSRRPNTSFCFLDIRSPGLGDTAMYLCATSSGKDRGRGGYTFGSGTRLTVV.